The 2 T cell receptor beta chains below come from one sample, sequenced in a study of human T cells and chemical hapten exposure. TCRdb called the RACE reads again in MiXCR, with one record for every CDR3 protein. The data show 150,000 to 200,000 distinct CDR3 sequences, almost 30% seen once. Specified time point: pre-sensitization, week 0. The treatment here: therapeutic diphenylcyclopropenone sensitization with weekly scalp DPC. This material consisted of whole blood, taken in connection with sensitization to the hapten diphenylcyclopropenone (DPC). The receptors were gathered from a woman in her 30s with alopecia areata. Some clones in this sample may be carry-over from other donors' samples.

Details on this clonotype: It is likely a read error, because the conserved phenylalanine at the end of the CDR3 is missing. The limits of the CDR3 on the DNA are not certain, so only TCRdb's listed CDR3 is given. The J gene is TRBJ1-3, the V gene TRBV2; the table's D gene call, TRBD1, was not cross checked with the DNA. The CDR3 spans 11 residues, counting both ends. CDR1 is SNHLY, CDR2 FYNNEI, per germline. This CDR3 is CASSFLRDSLL.

The CDR3 bases are TGTGCAATCCGCAAGGGTCCCAACTATGGCTACACCTTC. Protein: CAIRKGPNYGYTF. The chain carries TRBV28 and TRBJ1-2; no clear D gene. CDR1 and CDR2 from the germline V gene are MDHEN and SYDVKM. The CDR3 length is 13 residues.